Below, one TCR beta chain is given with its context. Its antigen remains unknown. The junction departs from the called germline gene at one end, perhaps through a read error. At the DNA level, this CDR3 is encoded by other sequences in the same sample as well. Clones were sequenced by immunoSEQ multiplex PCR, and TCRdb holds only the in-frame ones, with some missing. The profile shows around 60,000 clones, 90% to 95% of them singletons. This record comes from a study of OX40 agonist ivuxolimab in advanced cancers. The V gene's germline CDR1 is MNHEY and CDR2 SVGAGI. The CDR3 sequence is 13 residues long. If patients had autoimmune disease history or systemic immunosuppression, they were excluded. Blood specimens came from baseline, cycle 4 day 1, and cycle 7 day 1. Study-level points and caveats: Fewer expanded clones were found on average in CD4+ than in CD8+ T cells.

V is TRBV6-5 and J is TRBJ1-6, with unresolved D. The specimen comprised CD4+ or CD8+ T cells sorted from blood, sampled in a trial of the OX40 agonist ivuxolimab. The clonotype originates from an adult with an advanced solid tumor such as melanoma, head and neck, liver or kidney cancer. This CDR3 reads CASSQGFFSPLHF. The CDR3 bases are TGTGCCAGCAGTCAAGGATTTTTTTCACCCCTCCACTTC.